Listed here is a single TCR beta chain. The source of the sample is a study of blood T cell repertoires in COVID-19. Across the study: T cells, B-cell-depleted T cells, or PBMCs supplied cDNA or gDNA.

The CDR3 covers 14 residues. Some clones are missing from TCRdb's copy, which holds only in-frame ones; the method was immunoSEQ multiplex PCR. Here the sample spans roughly 60,000 clones, 84% being singletons. V is TRBV23-1 and J is TRBJ1-1; a possible D gene is TRBD1 (6 bases). TRBV23-1 is labeled an ORF, and its function is uncertain. The sequence derives from a woman aged 60 to 75 with acute or convalescent COVID-19. What was sequenced was peripheral blood. CDR3 nucleotide sequence: TGCGTCTCTCCACCGGGACACACGAACACTGAAGCTTTCTTT. Translated: CVSPPGHTNTEAFF.